A single sample gave rise to the 25 T cell receptor beta chains below, sequenced in a study of shared clonotypes between healthy human individuals. Using immunoSEQ multiplex PCR, the repertoire was profiled, and TCRdb retains in-frame clones only, with some absent. The sample carries more than 2,000,000 clones, 85% to 95% recorded once. The sample comprised naive CD4+ T cells sorted from blood. Subset described: CD45RA+ positively selected. The receptors here all came from a man younger than 35 in good health.

The rearrangement uses TRBV19 and TRBJ2-5, with a weak D call TRBD1 (6 bases). CDR1 is LNHDA and CDR2 is SQIVND in the germline V gene (reference sequence). This CDR3 is 14 amino acids long. V was clipped by 5 bases and J by 1 base, with 11 bases between them. Here the CDR3 reads CASSGQPAQETQYF. The CDR3 bases are TGTGCCAGTAGTGGACAGCCGGCCCAAGAGACCCAGTACTTC.

The chain recombines TRBV30 with TRBJ1-2; D is unresolved. This CDR3 comprises 12 residues. From germline, CDR1 is GTSNPN and CDR2 SVGIG (reference sequence). V shed 0 bases and J shed 8 bases, with 10 bases lying between them. The CDR3 loop is CAWSVLSRGYTF. CDR3 nucleotides: TGTGCCTGGAGTGTACTCTCAAGGGGCTACACCTTC.

The rearrangement uses TRBV11-2 and TRBJ2-3, with D unclear. V was trimmed by 11 bases and J by 0 bases, leaving 12 bases between them. Germline V gene sequence: CDR1 SGHAT, CDR2 FQNNGV. This CDR3 contains 13 residues. Here the CDR3 reads CASATVSTDTQYF. The CDR3 DNA sequence: TGTGCCTCGGCGACCGTCAGCACAGATACGCAGTATTTT.

The V and J genes are TRBV6-5 and TRBJ1-5; 8 bases are a match to TRBD1. Germline lookup yields CDR1 MNHEY and CDR2 SVGAGI. V lost 7 bases to trimming and J lost 5 bases; unmatched junction nucleotides: 4. This CDR3 has 13 residues. The DNA of the CDR3 is TGTGCCAGCACCCCAGGGGGCGATCAGCCCCAGCATTTT. It yields the protein CASTPGGDQPQHF.

The chain recombines TRBV7-2 with TRBJ2-3, with TRBD1 matching over 8 bases. The CDR3 runs to 15 residues. Germline assignment: CDR1 SGHTA and CDR2 FQGNSA. V gave up 5 bases and J gave up 1 base; unmatched junction bases: 5. The CDR3 loop is CASSPQGAGTDTQYF. The CDR3 bases are TGTGCCAGCAGCCCGCAGGGGGCAGGCACAGATACGCAGTATTTT.

This CDR3 reads CAISGDSSNQPQHF. The CDR3 bases are TGTGCCATCAGTGGGGACTCAAGCAATCAGCCCCAGCATTTT. The V call is TRBV10-3, the J call TRBJ1-5; D might be TRBD1 (5 bases). The CDR3 has 14 amino acids. V was cut by 4 bases and J by 1 base, with 8 bases left in between. Germline assignment: CDR1 ENHRY and CDR2 SYGVKD.

The rearrangement joins TRBV30 to TRBJ1-6, with D perhaps TRBD1 (5 bases). The CDR3 covers 16 residues. The germline gives CDR1 GTSNPN, CDR2 SVGIG (reference sequence). The V end was cut by 0 bases, the J end by 8 bases, with 17 bases between. As DNA, the CDR3 is TGTGCCTGGAGTGTAGGAGGAGGAGCGGGGGATTCACCCCTCCACTTT. It yields the protein CAWSVGGGAGDSPLHF.

This chain uses TRBV21-1 with TRBJ1-2. TRBV21-1 is a recognized pseudogene. This CDR3 has 16 residues. The CDR3 region has the DNA TGTGCCAGCAGCAAAGGGGACGGCTTCTCCCGCTATGGCTACACCTTC. Its protein product is CASSKGDGFSRYGYTF.

V is TRBV5-6 and J is TRBJ2-1; the D gene is possibly TRBD2 (6 bases). Trimming cost V 1 base and J 4 bases, with 21 bases left between them. CDR1 is SGHDT and CDR2 is YYEEEE in the germline V gene. CDR3 length: 18 amino acids. Written as DNA, the CDR3 is TGTGCCAGCAGCTTGATGGTGGGGGGTCTCTTAAAGTACAATGAGCAGTTCTTC. It is translated as CASSLMVGGLLKYNEQFF.

The chain combines TRBV10-2 with TRBJ1-5; 9 bases match TRBD1. Trimming removed 8 bases from V and 5 bases from J; junction bases left unmatched: 7. Germline V gene sequence: CDR1 WSHSY, CDR2 SAAADI. This CDR3 has 14 residues. In nucleotides, the CDR3 is TGCGCCAGCGCCGACAGGGGGGCGGATCAGCCCCAGCATTTT. Translating it yields CASADRGADQPQHF.

This clone showed up just once. The chain employs TRBV5-3 and TRBJ2-5, with 7 nucleotides matching TRBD2. TRBV5-3 is an ORF; its function is uncertain. Unmatched junction bases numbered 11, after V lost 10 bases and J lost 5 bases. This CDR3 region has 13 residues. CDR3 amino acids: CAPRGETGETQYF. CDR3 coding DNA: TGTGCCCCACGGGGGGAAACGGGTGAGACCCAGTACTTC.

This chain links TRBV19 with TRBJ2-7; 9 bases line up with TRBD1. The V and J ends lost 5 bases and 6 bases, in that order; junction bases with no gene match: 8. Germline CDR1 is LNHDA and CDR2 is SQIVND (reference sequence). The CDR3 has 14 amino acids. This CDR3 reads CASSPGTGKGEQYF. The CDR3 nucleotides read TGTGCCAGTAGTCCCGGGACAGGGAAGGGCGAGCAGTACTTC.

This chain links TRBV7-2 with TRBJ2-2; D not certain. The CDR3 spans 13 residues. V was clipped by 10 bases and J by 7 bases, with 16 bases between them. CDR1 SGHTA and CDR2 FQGNSA come from the germline V gene. CDR3 bases: TGTGCCACCCGGAGAGAACGAGGCGGGGAGCTGTTTTTT. It specifies CATRRERGGELFF. Full variable domain (outside the CDR3, taken from reference TRBV7-2 and TRBJ2-2): GAGVSQSPSNKVTEKGKDVELRCDPISGHTALYWYRQSLGQGLEFLIYFQGNSAPDKSGLPSDRFSAERTGGSVSTLTIQRTQQEDSAVYLCATRRERGGELFFGEGSRLTVL.

The chain recombines TRBV5-5 with TRBJ2-1; 7 bases line up with TRBD2. The V and J ends lost 1 base and 2 bases, in that order; junction bases with no gene match: 6. The CDR3 totals 16 residues. CDR1 is SGHKS and CDR2 is YYEKEE in the germline V gene (reference sequence). CDR3: CASSLPTSATYNEQFF. The CDR3 region has the DNA TGTGCCAGCAGCTTGCCCACTAGCGCAACCTACAATGAGCAGTTCTTC. Based on the CDR3 plus reference TRBV5-5 and TRBJ2-1, the full variable domain is DAGVTQSPTHLIKTRGQQVTLRCSPISGHKSVSWYQQVLGQGPQFIFQYYEKEERGRGNFPDRFSARQFPNYSSELNVNALLLGDSALYLCASSLPTSATYNEQFFGPGTRLTVL.

The chain carries TRBV11-2 and TRBJ1-2; D is perhaps TRBD1 (6 bases). Trimming removed 1 base at V and 3 bases at J, with 18 bases between. CDR3 length: 17 residues. The germline gives CDR1 SGHAT, CDR2 FQNNGV. The DNA of the CDR3 is TGTGCCAGCAGCTTAGTAGGTTTCCGGACAGCATACTATGGCTACACCTTC. The encoded protein is CASSLVGFRTAYYGYTF.

V gene TRBV11-2 combines with J gene TRBJ2-3; the D gene is possibly TRBD2 (5 bases). The CDR3 has 16 amino acids. V gave up 3 bases and J gave up 4 bases, with 17 bases separating them. Germline loops: CDR1 SGHAT, CDR2 FQNNGV. CDR3 region: CASSFLVGAASDTQYF. The CDR3, as DNA: TGTGCCAGCAGCTTCCTAGTGGGAGCCGCCTCAGATACGCAGTATTTT.

The chain carries TRBV27 and TRBJ1-6; TRBD1 aligns across 11 bases. This CDR3 contains 18 residues. The germline gives CDR1 MNHEY, CDR2 SMNVEV (reference sequence). Trimming removed 6 bases from V and 10 bases from J; junction bases left unmatched: 17. CDR3 protein: CASSPREGGQGAFSPLHF. DNA of the CDR3: TGTGCCAGCAGCCCCAGAGAGGGAGGACAGGGGGCTTTCTCACCCCTCCACTTT.

V usage is TRBV13 and J usage is TRBJ1-4, with 8 bases aligning to TRBD1. J gave up 1 base and V 5 bases, and 12 bases lay outside the gene matches. This CDR3 comprises 18 residues. Germline CDR1 and CDR2: PRHDT and FYEKMQ (reference sequence). CDR3 sequence (DNA): TGTGCCAGCAGCCCAGGGACAGGCAGATTAATAACTAATGAAAAACTGTTTTTT. Encoded protein: CASSPGTGRLITNEKLFF.

The rearrangement joins TRBV6-6 to TRBJ2-1; 9 nucleotides line up with TRBD1. CDR1 and CDR2 from the germline V gene are MNHNY and SVGAGI (reference sequence). This CDR3 is built from 16 residues. V dropped 2 bases and J dropped 7; count of bases not matched to a gene: 9. The chain's CDR3 is CASSYRVQGAGNEQFF. The CDR3 coding sequence is TGTGCCAGCAGTTACCGTGTACAGGGGGCTGGTAATGAGCAGTTCTTC.

The chain combines TRBV7-9 with TRBJ2-5; no definite D call. V was shortened by 1 base and J by 5 bases, with 11 bases between the two germline ends. CDR1 is SEHNR and CDR2 is FQNEAQ in the germline V gene (reference sequence). This CDR3 comprises 14 residues. The CDR3 DNA reads TGTGCCAGCAGCTTAGATGAGGTGAGGGAGACCCAGTACTTC. This gives the protein CASSLDEVRETQYF. The complete variable domain, with remaining parts taken from reference TRBV7-9 and TRBJ2-5, reads DTGVSQNPRHKITKRGQNVTFRCDPISEHNRLYWYRQTLGQGPEFLTYFQNEAQLEKSRLLSDRFSAERPKGSFSTLEIQRTEQGDSAMYLCASSLDEVRETQYFGPGTRLLVL.

The chain employs TRBV28 and TRBJ1-5; 10 bases map to TRBD1. This CDR3 region has 17 residues. With V trimmed by 6 bases and J by 0 bases, 8 bases remained unmatched. Germline loops: CDR1 MDHEN, CDR2 SYDVKM. CDR3: CASSPGQGPISNQPQHF. The DNA for the CDR3 is TGTGCCAGCAGCCCGGGACAGGGGCCGATTAGCAATCAGCCCCAGCATTTT. The full variable domain, rest sourced from reference TRBV28 and TRBJ1-5, is DVKVTQSSRYLVKRTGEKVFLECVQDMDHENMFWYRQDPGLGLRLIYFSYDVKMKEKGDIPEGYSVSREKKERFSLILESASTNQTSMYLCASSPGQGPISNQPQHFGDGTRLSIL.

The chain joins TRBV10-3 to TRBJ1-2; tentatively, D is TRBD1 (6 bases). With 7 bases removed from V and 6 bases from J, the gap between germline ends came to 15 bases. Germline CDR1 ENHRY, CDR2 SYGVKD. The CDR3 has 13 residues. The CDR3 nucleotides read TGTGCCATCAATTCGGGGGGGGCGCATGGCTACACCTTC. Translation gives CAINSGGAHGYTF.

The chain combines TRBV6-4 with TRBJ2-1, with TRBD2 matching 9 bases. CDR1 MRHNA and CDR2 SNTAGT come from the germline V gene. Germline trimming cut 6 bases from V and 8 bases from J; bases unmatched to any gene: 8. The CDR3 is 14 residues long. Written as DNA, the CDR3 is TGTGCCAGCAGGCCGGGACTAGCTCCCCATGAGCAGTTCTTC. As protein: CASRPGLAPHEQFF.

The chain joins TRBV6-5 to TRBJ2-3; a weak D match, TRBD1 (6 bases). Looked up from germline, CDR1 is MNHEY and CDR2 is SVGAGI. The CDR3 runs 14 residues. V was clipped by 4 bases and J by 6 bases, with 14 bases between them. In nucleotides, the CDR3 is TGTGCCAGCAGTTCGCACAGGGCTGAGGATACGCAGTATTTT. It encodes CASSSHRAEDTQYF.

As DNA, the CDR3 is TGTGCCAGCAGTTACTCCGCACAGGGTCCCTACGAGCAGTACTTC. It translates to CASSYSAQGPYEQYF. The gene calls are TRBV6-5 and TRBJ2-7, with a possible D match to TRBD1 (6 bases). The CDR3 contains 15 residues. V dropped 0 bases and J dropped 2 bases, with 11 bases sitting between them. Germline V gives CDR1 MNHEY, CDR2 SVGAGI.